This note documents a single T cell receptor beta chain sequence. Using immunoSEQ multiplex PCR, the repertoire was profiled, and TCRdb retains in-frame clones only, with some absent. Of 200,000 to 250,000 clones in the sample, just under 95% are singletons; the top ten hold roughly 1.6%. This entry is derived from a study of control samples from healthy donors and cancer patients. This receptor was identified in a man aged 50-60 years in good health. Sample: blood.

The DNA of the CDR3 is TGTGCCAGCAGCTTGGGACAGACGAGCTCTGGAAACACCATATATTTT. The encoded protein is CASSLGQTSSGNTIYF. The genes are TRBV5-6 and TRBJ1-3; possible D gene TRBD1, 5 bases. V was shortened by 0 bases and J by 0 bases, with 10 bases between the two germline ends. Germline V gene data show CDR1 as SGHDT and CDR2 as YYEEEE. The CDR3 has 16 amino acids. Complete variable domain (other parts from reference TRBV5-6 and TRBJ1-3): DAGVTQSPTHLIKTRGQQVTLRCSPKSGHDTVSWYQQALGQGPQFIFQYYEEEERQRGNFPDRFSGHQFPNYSSELNVNALLLGDSALYLCASSLGQTSSGNTIYFGEGSWLTVV.